These T cell receptor beta chains were read from a single sample in a study of CD8 T cells in ankylosing spondylitis. In TCRdb, the 5' RACE reads were re-called with MiXCR into one record per CDR3 protein. This sample has hundreds of thousands of distinct CDR3 sequences, with under 35% found just once. Sequenced sample: blood, either unsorted or a sorted T cell fraction (not recorded which). The receptor set was obtained from a male donor with ankylosing spondylitis or in good health (not recorded which). CDR3s include the opening cysteine and the closing phenylalanine or tryptophan. The D gene is left open where the match is weak. Part of the rows lack a size; the others show once, few, many or a class for expanded clones.

j_gene	v_gene	abundance	d_gene	CDR3aa	CDR3nt
TRBJ2-7	TRBV20-1	few	TRBD1	CSARGDRGGQNPYEQYF	TGCAGTGCTAGAGGCGACAGGGGGGGCCAAAATCCCTACGAGCAGTACTTC
TRBJ1-1	TRBV10-3	-	-	CAISERLEWNTEAFF	TGTGCCATCAGTGAGCGCTTGGAATGGAACACTGAAGCTTTCTTT
TRBJ2-3	TRBV5-1	few	-	CASSPGTRTDTQYF	TGCGCCAGCAGCCCCGGAACCCGCACAGATACGCAGTATTTT
TRBJ2-7	TRBV7-8	-	-	CASSLGRTLYEQYF	TGTGCCAGCAGCTTAGGCAGGACCCTTTACGAGCAGTACTTC
TRBJ1-2	TRBV29-1	-	-	CSVEDLVGGYTF	TGCAGCGTTGAAGATCTTGTAGGTGGCTACACCTTC
TRBJ2-2	TRBV24-1	-	-	CATSDATVNTGELFF	TGTGCCACCAGTGATGCGACTGTGAACACCGGGGAGCTGTTTTTT
TRBJ2-7	TRBV7-9	once	-	CASSTGFHSYEQYF	TGTGCCAGCAGCACAGGGTTCCACTCCTACGAGCAGTACTTC
TRBJ2-3	TRBV12-3/TRBV12-4	few	-	CASSLGREDTQYF	TGTGCCAGCAGTTTAGGCAGGGAGGATACGCAGTATTTT
TRBJ2-5	TRBV4-1	few	TRBD2	CASSPWTSAGETQYF	TGCGCCAGCAGCCCCTGGACTAGCGCGGGAGAGACCCAGTACTTC
TRBJ2-3	TRBV27	-	TRBD2	CASSYGLAGISTDTQYF	TGTGCCAGCAGCTATGGACTAGCGGGGATTAGCACAGATACGCAGTATTTT
TRBJ2-1	TRBV12-3/TRBV12-4	-	-	CASSLAASWEQFF	TGTGCCAGCAGTTTAGCCGCGTCTTGGGAGCAGTTCTTC
TRBJ2-5	TRBV6-1	-	-	CASRGDRNFQETQYF	TGTGCCAGCAGGGGAGACAGGAACTTTCAAGAGACCCAGTACTTC
TRBJ2-3	TRBV20-1	-	-	CSATYRGDSTDTQYF	TGCAGTGCTACCTATCGCGGAGATAGCACAGATACGCAGTATTTT
TRBJ2-7	TRBV20-1	-	-	CSASGTHYEQYF	TGCAGTGCTTCCGGGACTCACTACGAGCAGTACTTC
TRBJ1-2	TRBV20-1	-	-	CSARATARNGGYTF	TGCAGTGCTAGAGCCACAGCCAGAAATGGGGGCTACACCTTC
TRBJ2-1	TRBV5-1	-	-	CASSYLTGRQNNEQFF	TGCGCCAGCAGCTACCTAACAGGGCGTCAAAACAATGAGCAGTTCTTC
TRBJ2-7	TRBV20-1	-	-	CSASLAGFEQYF	TGCAGTGCTTCCCTTGCGGGCTTCGAGCAGTACTTC
TRBJ1-5	TRBV7-9	-	-	CASSQAGSGQPQHF	TGTGCCAGCAGCCAAGCAGGGTCCGGGCAGCCCCAGCATTTT
TRBJ1-4	TRBV5-1	few	TRBD1	CASSLAGGNDEKLFF	TGCGCCAGCAGCTTGGCAGGGGGAAATGATGAAAAACTGTTTTTT
TRBJ2-7	TRBV12-3/TRBV12-4	-	-	CASSFLLVAYEQYF	TGTGCCAGCAGTTTTCTACTAGTAGCCTACGAGCAGTACTTC
TRBJ2-5	TRBV12-3/TRBV12-4	-	-	CASRGLGTEETQYF	TGTGCCAGCAGGGGACTGGGGACAGAAGAGACCCAGTACTTC
TRBJ2-1	TRBV11-2	few	TRBD1	CASSWANTGGPYNEQFF	TGTGCCAGCAGCTGGGCTAACACAGGGGGCCCCTACAATGAGCAGTTCTTC
TRBJ2-7	TRBV4-1	-	-	CASSPEGTRTYEQYF	TGCGCCAGCAGCCCTGAAGGGACTCGAACCTACGAGCAGTACTTC